The 4 T cell receptor beta chains in this list originate from one sample, sequenced in a study of metastatic and nonmetastatic thyroid tumors. TCRdb re-called the PCR reads with MiXCR. The table has about 6,100 clones, around a third seen once. Thyroid surgery took place with no prior treatment in any patient. Sample: adjacent normal tissue. All receptors come from a male donor with papillary thyroid cancer or a benign thyroid nodule (not recorded which). Some clones in this sample may be carry-over from other donors' samples.

In its sample, this clone was seen once. The V call is TRBV6-1, the J call TRBJ2-1, with 8 bases aligning to TRBD2. Germline CDR1 MNHNS, CDR2 SASEGT. V dropped 7 bases and J dropped 11; count of bases not matched to a gene: 19. The CDR3 consists of 16 residues. This chain's CDR3 is CASIRLAWGPGDQQFF. The DNA of the CDR3 is TGTGCCAGCATCCGACTAGCGTGGGGGCCCGGCGATCAGCAGTTCTTC.

A few counts support this clone. The chain joins TRBV12-3 or TRBV12-4 to TRBJ1-2, with unresolved D. The length of the CDR3 is 12 residues. Trimming shortened V by 3 bases and J by 5 bases, and 7 bases separated the two germline ends. The CDR3 here is CASSLGPYGYTF. The CDR3 nucleotides are TGTGCCAGCAGTTTGGGCCCGTATGGCTACACCTTC.

This clone showed up just a few times. The V and J genes are TRBV19 and TRBJ2-3; 8 nucleotides line up with TRBD1. The germline gives CDR1 LNHDA, CDR2 SQIVND (reference sequence). The CDR3 has 13 amino acids. V shed 8 bases, J shed 5 bases, and the junction held 6 bases outside the gene matches. The CDR3, as DNA: TGTGCCAGTTCTGCCAGGGGGCAAGATACGCAGTATTTT. Encoded protein: CASSARGQDTQYF.

This clone was seen a few times. Given a much more abundant clone one base away, this may be a read error. The chain recombines TRBV27 with TRBJ2-2, with D possibly being TRBD2 (5 bases). The CDR3 has 13 residues. Germline assignment: CDR1 MNHEY and CDR2 SMNVEV (reference sequence). Trimming removed 3 bases at V and 8 bases at J, with 10 bases between. CDR3 residues: CASSFRGLGELFF. The CDR3 DNA reads as TGTGCCAGCAGTTTTAGAGGGTTAGGGGAGCTGTTTTTT.